A single T cell receptor beta chain is shown here with its context. Specified treatment: oral pan-JAK inhibitor, 5-10 mg twice daily. The data derive from a study of CD8+ T cells in alopecia areata. It was cDNA, reverse transcribed from extracted RNA, that served as the sequencing template. This table comes from immunoSEQ multiplex PCR, and its TCRdb copy is limited to in-frame clones, with some not included. Of hundreds of thousands of clones listed, 60% are singletons. V lost 9 bases to trimming and J lost 0 bases, with 9 bases between them. Germline lookup yields CDR1 ENHRY and CDR2 SYGVKD. This CDR3 is built from 12 residues.

Sequencing was performed on CD4+ T cells sorted from blood, taken at week 52, from a patient treated with tofacitinib. The clonotype was recovered from a human donor with alopecia areata. The chain couples TRBV10-3 to TRBJ2-7; D gene ambiguous. CDR3 in DNA: TGTGCCATTAGTACAGACTCCTACGAGCAGTACTTC. Protein product: CAISTDSYEQYF.